The T cell receptor (beta chain) under discussion was sequenced for a study of tumor-infiltrating lymphocytes in primary liver carcinoma (dated by TCRdb to 2017 to 2019). Regarding the study in general: Surgical resection was performed in China between late 2015 and 2016 on four to six patients with histopathologically diagnosed primary liver carcinoma. The five patients had tumors of stage T1-T3 N0M0, with maximum diameters ranging from about 4 to 11 cm. Of the five patients, three men and two women aged 30 to 69 years, four had hepatocellular carcinoma and one had combined HCC and intrahepatic cholangiocarcinoma. Roughly 3.65 to 8 million productive TCRbeta reads were obtained per sample, and no significant difference in read depth was found between tissue types. A total of 35 or so specimens from 5 patients went through TCRbeta repertoire sequencing, namely 25 tumor regions, 5 adjacent noncancerous liver tissues and 5 peripheral blood samples. For each liver tumor, the study sampled five regions along with adjacent normal tissue and blood, and applied TCRbeta repertoire sequencing, expression microarrays and whole-exome sequencing. Repertoires from technical replicates were highly reproducible, with mean shared-clone rates roughly 0.86 and correlation coefficients above 0.95.

RNA from unsorted whole blood was extracted with TRIzol reagent, and germline DNA was obtained with the DNeasy Blood & Tissue kit. At the time of sampling, the patients were treatment-naive and had chronic HBV infection. Approximately 4.1 milliliters of peripheral blood were collected into K2EDTA tubes before surgery. On this clonotype itself: Its recognized antigen is unknown. Likely a read error: the CDR3 ends without its conserved phenylalanine or tryptophan.

Starting from about 500 ng total RNA, TCRbeta-specific cDNA was produced by reverse transcription with a constant-region primer and ProtoScript II reverse transcriptase. Construction of the TCRbeta libraries relied on three nested rounds of multiplex PCR, following a slightly modified ARM-PCR procedure. Each of the first two PCR rounds ran for approximately 10 cycles and used multiplex TRBV1-TRBV30 forward primers together with a Cbeta reverse primer. Sample barcodes and Illumina adapters were added in a final 25-cycle PCR with Deep VentR polymerase. Amplicons of 200-500 bp were gel-purified with a QIAquick gel extraction kit before sequencing. An Illumina HiSeq 2500 was used to sequence the TCRbeta amplicons, generating 250-bp paired-end reads. The authors' pipeline ran thus. Trimmomatic v0.33 was used to quality-trim the reads, and FLASH v1.2.11 was used to merge paired reads so that full CDR3 sequences could be recovered. V, D and J germline segments were assigned to the rearranged TCRbeta sequences using MiGEC v1.2.1b. Clonotype statistics and Shannon-Wiener diversity indices were computed with VDJtools v1.0.0. Except for diversity analysis, only each sample's 250 most abundant clonotypes were used in subsequent analyses to reduce sampling bias. TCRdb cleaned the public reads at Q25 with fastp, built clones with MiXCR and kept in-frame beta chains. Each CDR3 protein gets just one entry, which takes the most common genes and DNA from the rows behind it. None of the V and J calls come from the authors' own analysis; TCRdb made them. This sample has roughly 180,000 distinct CDR3 sequences in its table, and 50% to 75% of those were observed once. About 70% of the sample is held by the ten biggest clonotypes.

The junction carries 11 bases between V and J, which are trimmed by 3 bases and 6 bases respectively. Taken from the germline V gene, the CDR1 and CDR2 loops are MNHEY and SVGAGI. The CDR3 spans 14 amino acids, including both terminal residues. CDR3 DNA only is kept here, 42 bases in frame from base 1. Overall results and qualifications from the work: Consistent with antigen-driven expansion, pairs of tumor regions showed higher repertoire overlap (mean roughly 36%) than either tumor-adjacent pairs (around 17%) or tumor-blood pairs (roughly 15%). Because only the TCR beta chain was sequenced and unpaired alpha chains were not captured, true repertoire diversity is likely underestimated. With just five or six patients in the study, the authors point out that the findings should be validated in a larger study. Because the samples were bulk and unsorted, CD4+ and CD8+ T cell repertoires could not be compared. Compared with blood, tumors had a significantly larger share of the repertoire taken up by the top 250 clones (p = 0.039).

This receptor chain uses TRBV6-5 and TRBJ2-2; possibly the D gene is TRBD1, per 6 matching bases. The sample was peripheral blood. The receptor comes from a man aged 35 to 55 with primary liver carcinoma and hepatitis B virus infection. The encoded CDR3 is CASSYKQGAGELFS. The nucleotide sequence reads TGTGCCAGCAGTTATAAACAGGGTGCCGGGGAGCTGTTTTCT.